A single T cell receptor (beta chain) is shown here with its context. V was cut by 3 bases and J by 3 bases, with 12 bases left in between. This CDR3 contains 14 residues. CDR1 and CDR2 (germline): SGHAT, FQNNGV. The sample comes from a study of multiple sclerosis patients with progressive multifocal leukoencephalopathy. The sample's time point: around 12 months of natalizumab therapy. Sequenced by immunoSEQ multiplex PCR; TCRdb stores in-frame clones only, minus some. Of some 28,000 clones in the sample, 90% are singletons; the top ten hold about 1.3%. The sample here was PBMCs, taken from a patient treated with natalizumab. The TCR sequence derives from a human donor with multiple sclerosis. This chain connects TRBV11-2 to TRBJ2-7, with D possibly TRBD1 on 6 matching bases. The CDR3 spells CASSLTGGRYEQYF. As DNA, the CDR3 is TGTGCCAGCAGCTTGACAGGCGGGCGCTACGAGCAGTACTTC.